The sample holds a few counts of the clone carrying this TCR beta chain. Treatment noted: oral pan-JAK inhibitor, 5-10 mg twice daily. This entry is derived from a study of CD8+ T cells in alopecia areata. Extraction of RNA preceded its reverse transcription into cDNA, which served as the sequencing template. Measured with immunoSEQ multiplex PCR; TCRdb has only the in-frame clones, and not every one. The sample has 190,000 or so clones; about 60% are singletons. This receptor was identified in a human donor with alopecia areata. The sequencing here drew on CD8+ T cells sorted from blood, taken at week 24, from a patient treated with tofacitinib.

CDR3 region: CATSRGVAGYEQYF. The CDR3 DNA reads as TGTGCCACCAGCAGAGGAGTAGCTGGGTACGAGCAGTACTTC. The rearrangement links TRBV15 to TRBJ2-7, with D hard to call. The germline gives CDR1 LNHNV, CDR2 YYDKDF (reference sequence). The V and J ends lost 1 base and 4 bases respectively, with 11 bases between them. The CDR3 extends over 14 amino acids.